What follows are 9 T cell receptor beta chains derived from one specimen sequenced in a study of graft-versus-host responses after intestinal transplantation. Libraries were prepared by immunoSEQ multiplex PCR; TCRdb keeps only in-frame clonotypes and omits some of them. The table lists fewer than 60,000 clones, roughly 80% of them singletons, with 0.45% to 0.55% in the top ten. These receptors' antigens are unknown. Specimen: unstimulated CD4+ T cells sorted from spleen or lymph node cells, collected before transplant. Receptor source: a human donor who was the organ donor for an intestinal transplant.

The chain uses TRBV5-1 and TRBJ2-3; 15 bases are a match to TRBD2. This CDR3 comprises 19 residues. Germline CDR1 reads SGHRS; CDR2 reads YFSETQ. Trimming at V came to 4 bases and at J to 3 bases, leaving 12 bases not matched to a gene. CDR3 amino acids: CASSADPGLAGGWTDTQYF. In DNA, the CDR3 is TGCGCCAGCAGCGCTGACCCGGGACTAGCGGGGGGTTGGACAGATACGCAGTATTTT.

The V call is TRBV20-1, the J call TRBJ2-5; possibly TRBD2 for D (5 bases). The CDR3 has 11 amino acids. Trimming shortened V by 6 bases and J by 5 bases, and 10 bases separated the two germline ends. The germline V gene has CDR1 DFQATT and CDR2 SNEGSKA (reference sequence). The CDR3 DNA follows: TGCAGTGCGTACGGCGGGGAGACCCAGTACTTC. This sequence encodes CSAYGGETQYF.

The chain employs TRBV6-5 and TRBJ1-2; 9 bases match TRBD1. J lost 6 bases, V lost 2 bases, and 7 bases had no gene match. From germline, CDR1 is MNHEY and CDR2 SVGAGI. The CDR3 length is 15 residues. The CDR3 coding sequence is TGTGCCAGCAGTTACGTAGTCGGGACAGGGCATGGCTACACCTTC. It encodes CASSYVVGTGHGYTF.

The chain joins TRBV6-4 to TRBJ1-2, with D unresolved. This CDR3 has 17 amino acids. Trimming cost V 5 bases and J 4 bases, with 23 bases left between them. The germline V gene encodes CDR1 MRHNA and CDR2 SNTAGT. The CDR3 region has the DNA TGTGCCAGCAGTAGGGCACCCCCACACGGAAAGACCTATGGCTACACCTTC. It encodes CASSRAPPHGKTYGYTF.

This rearrangement joins TRBV19 to TRBJ2-1; no reliable D call. Germline assignment: CDR1 LNHDA and CDR2 SQIVND (reference sequence). The CDR3 is 15 amino acids. Trimming left V 7 bases short and J 1 base short, with 14 bases between. The CDR3 region has the DNA TGTGCCAGTATGGGGATCGCCTATTCCTACAATGAGCAGTTCTTC. Its translation: CASMGIAYSYNEQFF.

This clone was seen once. The chain carries TRBV9 and TRBJ1-3; D ambiguous. V was clipped by 3 bases and J by 2 bases, with 15 bases between them. Germline CDR1 SGDLS, CDR2 YYNGEE. The CDR3 has 16 residues. CDR3 amino acids: CASSGHTVSPGNTIYF. The CDR3 DNA reads TGTGCCAGCAGCGGGCATACAGTATCACCTGGAAACACCATATATTTT.

The chain recombines TRBV5-1 with TRBJ2-2; a possible D gene is TRBD2 (6 bases). The V end lost 2 bases, the J end lost 6 bases, and 14 bases lay between the germline ends. This CDR3 has 15 residues. The germline V gene encodes CDR1 SGHRS and CDR2 YFSETQ. CDR3 amino acids: CASSFGTHGAGELFF. The CDR3 DNA reads as TGCGCCAGCAGCTTTGGGACTCATGGGGCCGGGGAGCTGTTTTTT.

The chain links TRBV5-6 to TRBJ2-1; 13 bases fit TRBD2. Germline V gene sequence: CDR1 SGHDT, CDR2 YYEEEE. The CDR3 is made up of 16 amino acids. V gave up 0 bases and J gave up 7 bases; unmatched junction bases: 4. The CDR3 spells CASSLVWTSGGNEQFF. The CDR3 DNA follows: TGTGCCAGCAGCTTGGTATGGACTAGCGGGGGAAATGAGCAGTTCTTC.

The J gene is TRBJ1-1, the V gene TRBV11-3, with unresolved D. The germline gives CDR1 SGHNT, CDR2 YENEEA. There are 14 residues in the CDR3. The V end was cut by 1 base, the J end by 2 bases, with 8 bases between. The CDR3 nucleotides read TGTGCCAGCAGCTTAGGTGCGGCTAACACTGAAGCTTTCTTT. Amino acid sequence: CASSLGAANTEAFF.